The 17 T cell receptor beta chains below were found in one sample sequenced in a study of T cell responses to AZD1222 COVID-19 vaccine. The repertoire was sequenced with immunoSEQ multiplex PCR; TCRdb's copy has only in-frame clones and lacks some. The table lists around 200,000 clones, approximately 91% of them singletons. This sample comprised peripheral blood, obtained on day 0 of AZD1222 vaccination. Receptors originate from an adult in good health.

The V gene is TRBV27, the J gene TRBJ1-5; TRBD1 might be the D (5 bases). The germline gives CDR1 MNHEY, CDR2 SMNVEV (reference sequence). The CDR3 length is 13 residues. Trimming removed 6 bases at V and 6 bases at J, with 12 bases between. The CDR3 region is CASSPRGGQPQHF. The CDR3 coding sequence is TGTGCCAGCAGCCCTCGGGGCGGTCAGCCCCAGCATTTT.

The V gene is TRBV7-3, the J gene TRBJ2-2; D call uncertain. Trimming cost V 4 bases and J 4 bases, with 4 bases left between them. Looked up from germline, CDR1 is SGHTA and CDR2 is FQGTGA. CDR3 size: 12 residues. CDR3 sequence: CASSYGTGELFF. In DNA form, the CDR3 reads TGTGCCAGCAGCTACGGCACCGGGGAGCTGTTTTTT.

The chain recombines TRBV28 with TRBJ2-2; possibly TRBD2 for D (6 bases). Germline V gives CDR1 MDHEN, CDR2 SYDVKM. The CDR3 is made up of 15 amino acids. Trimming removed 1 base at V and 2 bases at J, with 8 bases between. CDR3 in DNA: TGTGCCAGCAGTTTATTGGGGGGAAACACCGGGGAGCTGTTTTTT. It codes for CASSLLGGNTGELFF.

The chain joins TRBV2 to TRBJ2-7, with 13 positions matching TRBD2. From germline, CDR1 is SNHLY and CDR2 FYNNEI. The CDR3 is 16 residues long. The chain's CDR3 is CATAVTSGGVRYEQYF. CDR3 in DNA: TGTGCAACAGCGGTTACTAGCGGGGGGGTCCGATACGAGCAGTACTTC.

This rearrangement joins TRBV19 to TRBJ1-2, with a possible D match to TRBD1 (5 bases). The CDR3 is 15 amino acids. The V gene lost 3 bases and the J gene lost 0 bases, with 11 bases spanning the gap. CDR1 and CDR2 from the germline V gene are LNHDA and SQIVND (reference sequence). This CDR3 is CASSIDRLANYGYTF. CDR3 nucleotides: TGTGCCAGTAGTATCGACAGACTAGCTAACTATGGCTACACCTTC.

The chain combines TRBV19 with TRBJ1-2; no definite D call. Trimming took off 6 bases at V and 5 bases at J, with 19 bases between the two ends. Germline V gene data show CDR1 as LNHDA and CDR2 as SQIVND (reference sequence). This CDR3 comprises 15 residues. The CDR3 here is CASRSASSSPYGYTF. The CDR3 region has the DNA TGTGCCAGTAGGTCGGCCAGCAGTAGCCCGTATGGCTACACCTTC.

For the CDR3, the DNA is TGTGCCAGTAGTATGGGGGAGTATAGCAATCAGCCCCAGCATTTT. Translating gives CASSMGEYSNQPQHF. V gene TRBV19 combines with J gene TRBJ1-5; a weak D match, TRBD1 (5 bases). Per germline, CDR1 LNHDA and CDR2 SQIVND (reference sequence). CDR3 length: 15 residues. V lost 3 bases to trimming and J lost 0 bases, with 9 bases between them.

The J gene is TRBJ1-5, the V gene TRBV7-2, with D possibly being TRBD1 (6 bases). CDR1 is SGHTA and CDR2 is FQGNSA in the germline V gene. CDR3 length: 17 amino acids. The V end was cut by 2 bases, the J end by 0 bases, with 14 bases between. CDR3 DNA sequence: TGTGCCAGCAGCTTATTCGGAAGGGGGGATAGCAATCAGCCCCAGCATTTT. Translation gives CASSLFGRGDSNQPQHF.

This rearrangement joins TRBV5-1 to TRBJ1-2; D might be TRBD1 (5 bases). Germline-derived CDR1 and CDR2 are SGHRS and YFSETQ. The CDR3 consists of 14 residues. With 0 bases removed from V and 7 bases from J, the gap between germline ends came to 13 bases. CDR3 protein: CASSLGAGDRGYTF. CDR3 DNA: TGCGCCAGCAGCTTGGGGGCCGGGGACCGTGGCTACACCTTC.

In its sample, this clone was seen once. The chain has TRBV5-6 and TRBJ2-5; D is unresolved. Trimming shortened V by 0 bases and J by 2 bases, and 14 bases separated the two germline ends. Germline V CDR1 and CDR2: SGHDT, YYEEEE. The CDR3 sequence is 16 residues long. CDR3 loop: CASSLASRVGQETQYF. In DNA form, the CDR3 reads TGTGCCAGCAGCTTGGCTTCACGGGTGGGGCAAGAGACCCAGTACTTC.

The CDR3 nucleotides are TGTGCCAGCAGCTTAGGGTCAGCGAATTTGCACCAAGAGACCCAGTACTTC. Protein sequence: CASSLGSANLHQETQYF. The J gene is TRBJ2-5, the V gene TRBV7-2; D ambiguous. The CDR3 covers 17 residues. The V gene's germline CDR1 is SGHTA and CDR2 FQGNSA. V was shortened by 1 base and J by 0 bases, with 15 bases between the two germline ends.

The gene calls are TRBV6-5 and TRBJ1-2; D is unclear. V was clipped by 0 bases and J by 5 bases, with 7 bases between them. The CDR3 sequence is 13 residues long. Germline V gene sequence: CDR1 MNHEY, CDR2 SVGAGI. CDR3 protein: CASSYSVEYGYTF. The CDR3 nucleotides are TGTGCCAGCAGTTACTCGGTAGAGTATGGCTACACCTTC.

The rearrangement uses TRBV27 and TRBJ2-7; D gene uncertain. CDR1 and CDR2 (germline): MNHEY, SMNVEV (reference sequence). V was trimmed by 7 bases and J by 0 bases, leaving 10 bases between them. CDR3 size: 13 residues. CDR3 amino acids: CASTTSYSYEQYF. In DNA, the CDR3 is TGTGCCAGCACAACTTCATACTCCTACGAGCAGTACTTC.

DNA for the CDR3: TGTGCCAGCAGCTTAACAAGGGTTAGAACTGAAGCTTTCTTT. Its protein product is CASSLTRVRTEAFF. This chain links TRBV5-5 with TRBJ1-1; D uncertain. Germline-derived CDR1 and CDR2 are SGHKS and YYEKEE (reference sequence). The V end was cut by 2 bases, the J end by 5 bases, with 13 bases between. The CDR3 is 14 residues long.

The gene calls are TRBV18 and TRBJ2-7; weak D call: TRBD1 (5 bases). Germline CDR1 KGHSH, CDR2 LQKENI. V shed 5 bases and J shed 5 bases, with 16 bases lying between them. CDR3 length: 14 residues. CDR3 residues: CASSNQGYEDEQYF. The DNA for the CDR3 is TGTGCCAGCTCAAACCAGGGTTACGAGGACGAGCAGTACTTC.

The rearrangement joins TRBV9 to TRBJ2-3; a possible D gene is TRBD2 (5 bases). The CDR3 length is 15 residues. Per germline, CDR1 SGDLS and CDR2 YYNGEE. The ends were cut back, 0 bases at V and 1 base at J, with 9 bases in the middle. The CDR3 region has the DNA TGTGCCAGCAGCGTAGGGGTGCGGGGCACAGATACGCAGTATTTT. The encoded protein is CASSVGVRGTDTQYF. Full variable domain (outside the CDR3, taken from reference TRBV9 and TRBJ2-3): DSGVTQTPKHLITATGQRVTLRCSPRSGDLSVYWYQQSLDQGLQFLIQYYNGEERAKGNILERFSAQQFPDLHSELNLSSLELGDSALYFCASSVGVRGTDTQYFGPGTRLTVL.

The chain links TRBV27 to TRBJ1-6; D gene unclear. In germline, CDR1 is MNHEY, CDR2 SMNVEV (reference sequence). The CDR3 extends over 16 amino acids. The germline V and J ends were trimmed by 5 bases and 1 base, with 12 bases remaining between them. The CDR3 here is CASSTGVESYNSPLHF. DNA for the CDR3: TGTGCCAGCAGTACCGGGGTCGAGTCCTATAATTCACCCCTCCACTTT.